Each of the 18 T cell receptor beta chains below was sequenced from the same sample in a study of OX40 agonist ivuxolimab in advanced cancers. Library method: the immunoSEQ multiplex PCR assay. TCRdb took this table from immuneACCESS and kept in-frame rearrangements with V and J called. Such tables lack part of the clones; where checked against another copy, unresolved V genes explain under half of the gap, and the rest is unexplained. This sample has roughly 91,000 clones in its table, and around 96% of those were observed once. The top ten clones comprise 2% of the sample. The starting material was CD4+ or CD8+ T cells sorted from blood, obtained in a trial of the OX40 agonist ivuxolimab. Receptors originate from an adult with an advanced solid tumor such as melanoma, head and neck, liver or kidney cancer.

The chain recombines TRBV10-2 with TRBJ2-5, with unresolved D. Germline V gives CDR1 WSHSY, CDR2 SAAADI. This CDR3 is built from 15 residues. Between the trimmed V and J ends, which lost 2 bases and 1 base, there was a span of 11 bases. CDR3 sequence (DNA): TGCGCCAGCAGTGAGACTACTGTTATCCAAGAGACCCAGTACTTC. The encoded protein is CASSETTVIQETQYF.

The chain couples TRBV6-5 to TRBJ2-1, with TRBD2 matching over 11 bases. The V segment lost 6 bases and the J segment 4 bases; nucleotides outside the gene matches: 5. The germline V gene encodes CDR1 MNHEY and CDR2 SVGAGI. The CDR3 is 15 amino acids. The CDR3 sequence is CASRIGTSGYNEQFF. The CDR3 DNA sequence: TGTGCCAGCAGGATAGGGACTAGCGGATACAATGAGCAGTTCTTC.

The chain employs TRBV27 and TRBJ2-5; D not resolved. Germline loops: CDR1 MNHEY, CDR2 SMNVEV (reference sequence). Trimming took off 3 bases at V and 2 bases at J, with 7 bases between the two ends. The CDR3 covers 13 residues. The CDR3 spells CASSLEDQETQYF. Written as DNA, the CDR3 is TGTGCCAGCAGTTTGGAAGATCAAGAGACCCAGTACTTC.

The chain carries TRBV10-3 and TRBJ2-5; D unclear. Germline V gene lookup returns CDR1 ENHRY and CDR2 SYGVKD. The CDR3 totals 16 residues. V lost 5 bases and J lost 5, with 21 bases in between. The CDR3 here is CAISLSSADLLETQYF. DNA for the CDR3: TGTGCCATCAGTCTGAGTTCCGCTGACCTGTTGGAGACCCAGTACTTC.

This clone was counted once. The V and J genes are TRBV11-3 and TRBJ2-1; D is unresolved. V gave up 5 bases and J gave up 1 base, with 9 bases separating them. There are 14 residues in the CDR3. Germline V gene data show CDR1 as SGHNT and CDR2 as YENEEA. The CDR3 region is CASSTSGSYNEQFF. CDR3 sequence (DNA): TGTGCCAGCAGCACCAGTGGTTCCTACAATGAGCAGTTCTTC.

This rearrangement joins TRBV7-3 to TRBJ2-7; TRBD2 agrees at 13 bases. After removal of 4 bases from V and 5 bases from J, the junction contained 2 bases not matched to a gene. The CDR3 spans 14 residues. Germline CDR1 reads SGHTA; CDR2 reads FQGTGA. The CDR3 loop is CASSSGLAGDEQYF. In DNA, the CDR3 is TGTGCCAGCAGCTCCGGACTAGCGGGAGACGAGCAGTACTTC.

This chain joins TRBV5-1 and TRBJ1-2; D is unresolved. V shed 0 bases and J shed 6 bases, with 3 bases lying between them. The CDR3 runs to 11 residues. CDR1 is SGHRS, CDR2 YFSETQ, per germline. The CDR3 here is CASSLGHGYTF. CDR3 sequence (DNA): TGCGCCAGCAGCTTGGGCCATGGCTACACCTTC.

This clone was counted a few times. The chain carries TRBV19 and TRBJ1-1; TRBD1 is a possible D gene (5 bases). Germline CDR1 LNHDA, CDR2 SQIVND (reference sequence). The CDR3 sequence is 13 residues long. The germline V and J ends were trimmed by 4 bases and 3 bases, with 9 bases remaining between them. CDR3: CASSSTGHTEAFF. The CDR3 DNA is TGTGCCAGTAGTAGTACGGGACACACTGAAGCTTTCTTT.

V gene TRBV4-2 combines with J gene TRBJ2-6, with D hard to call. This CDR3 comprises 14 residues. With 5 bases removed from V and 4 bases from J, the gap between germline ends came to 9 bases. Germline V gene data show CDR1 as LGHNA and CDR2 as YNFKEQ. The CDR3 DNA reads TGTGCCAGCAGCTTTGGGGTAGGGGCCAACGTCCTGACTTTC. It is translated as CASSFGVGANVLTF.

This chain uses TRBV6-5 with TRBJ1-1; 8 bases are shared with TRBD1. Per germline, CDR1 MNHEY and CDR2 SVGAGI. V gave up 4 bases and J gave up 4 bases; unmatched junction bases: 8. The CDR3 is 15 residues long. CDR3 amino acids: CASSFTYRGSTEAFF. The CDR3 bases are TGTGCCAGCAGTTTTACGTACAGGGGGTCCACTGAAGCTTTCTTT.

The gene calls are TRBV7-9 and TRBJ2-7; no firm D call. The CDR3 has 14 residues. V gave up 1 base and J gave up 2 bases, with 9 bases separating them. Germline CDR1 reads SEHNR; CDR2 reads FQNEAQ (reference sequence). The chain's CDR3 is CASSLVLDPYEQYF. Here the CDR3 DNA reads TGTGCCAGCAGCTTAGTTTTAGATCCCTACGAGCAGTACTTC.

The J gene is TRBJ2-3, the V gene TRBV29-1; 7 bases fit TRBD2. The CDR3 extends over 14 amino acids. J lost 0 bases, V lost 6 bases, and 6 bases had no gene match. Germline V gives CDR1 SQVTM, CDR2 ANQGSEA. This CDR3 reads CSVGAGLSTDTQYF. The CDR3 nucleotides read TGCAGCGTCGGAGCGGGACTGAGCACAGATACGCAGTATTTT.

The CDR3 region has the DNA TGTGCCAGCAGTTACCCGGGACAGCCCGTAGATACGCAGTATTTT. Protein sequence: CASSYPGQPVDTQYF. V is TRBV6-5 and J is TRBJ2-3; 7 bases align to TRBD1. V shed 2 bases and J 5 bases; nucleotides not matched to a gene: 7. The germline V gene has CDR1 MNHEY and CDR2 SVGAGI. This CDR3 has 15 amino acids.

J is TRBJ2-7 and V is TRBV4-1, with D unclear. CDR1 is MGHRA, CDR2 YSYEKL, per germline. V lost 0 bases, J lost 6 bases, and 9 bases lay in between. There are 13 residues in the CDR3. CDR3 coding DNA: TGCGCCAGCAGCCAAGATCCCCGCGGCGAGCAGTACTTC. This sequence encodes CASSQDPRGEQYF.

This rearrangement joins TRBV9 to TRBJ2-1; 10 bases fit TRBD2. CDR1 is SGDLS, CDR2 YYNGEE, per germline. This CDR3 comprises 15 residues. V dropped 3 bases and J dropped 6; count of bases not matched to a gene: 6. In nucleotides, the CDR3 is TGTGCCAGCAGCGCGAGCGGGAGGGCCGGCAATGAGCAGTTCTTC. As protein: CASSASGRAGNEQFF.

Written as DNA, the CDR3 is TGTGCCAGCAGTGATGAGGGGTCGGCCTACGAGCAGTACTTC. It specifies CASSDEGSAYEQYF. The chain couples TRBV2 to TRBJ2-7; the D gene could be TRBD1 or TRBD2 (5 bases each). Germline V gives CDR1 SNHLY, CDR2 FYNNEI. The CDR3 contains 14 residues. V gave up 3 bases and J gave up 2 bases, with 11 bases separating them. The complete variable domain, with remaining parts taken from reference TRBV2 and TRBJ2-7, reads EPEVTQTPSHQVTQMGQEVILRCVPISNHLYFYWYRQILGQKVEFLVSFYNNEISEKSEIFDDQFSVERPDGSNFTLKIRSTKLEDSAMYFCASSDEGSAYEQYFGPGTRLTVT.

This clone was observed once. The chain couples TRBV5-4 to TRBJ1-2; D unresolved. The CDR3 runs to 15 residues. Germline values: CDR1 SGHNT, CDR2 YYREEE (reference sequence). V was trimmed by 0 bases and J by 4 bases, leaving 13 bases between them. CDR3 coding DNA: TGTGCCAGCAGCTTGGAGGCAGCCTCATTCTATGGCTACACCTTC. Its translation is CASSLEAASFYGYTF.

The V call is TRBV5-1, the J call TRBJ2-7; D might be TRBD1 or TRBD2, each matching 6 bases. CDR1 SGHRS and CDR2 YFSETQ come from the germline V gene. V was shortened by 2 bases and J by 6 bases, with 12 bases between the two germline ends. The CDR3 runs to 13 residues. The CDR3 DNA reads TGCGCCAGCAGCTTCGGGGGCCAGAGCGAGCAGTACTTC. The encoded protein is CASSFGGQSEQYF. Complete variable domain (other parts from reference TRBV5-1 and TRBJ2-7): KAGVTQTPRYLIKTRGQQVTLSCSPISGHRSVSWYQQTPGQGLQFLFEYFSETQRNKGNFPGRFSGRQFSNSRSEMNVSTLELGDSALYLCASSFGGQSEQYFGPGTRLTVT.